A single T cell receptor beta chain is shown here with its context. There is no known antigen for this receptor. Base qualities are not at hand, and no much larger clone is one base apart. This entry comes from a study of long-term antiretroviral therapy in people with HIV (dated by TCRdb to the early 2020s). Study-level background: The earliest samples were collected roughly a decade before the 2015 WHO recommendation for immediate ART, at a time when ART was usually postponed until CD4 counts fell. A retrospective serial study tested whether ART initiation and durable HIV suppression were associated with changes in peripheral blood TRB repertoire composition and diversity. The cohort contributed over 150 cryopreserved PBMC samples from about 30 adults with confirmed HIV infection, collected serially over a mean of approximately six years (range 1-12). Of the approximately 30 participants with HIV, about twelve were female. No cross-contamination during QIAcube processing was seen in test extractions of a monoclonal T-cell line run alongside roughly 30 polyclonal samples.

Summary of the overall study and its limitations: Because pre-ART samples had limited cell numbers, profiling was done on unsorted PBMC rather than on sorted CD4+ and CD8+ T cells. Owing to limited PBMC availability, only the TCR beta chain was sequenced, without alpha chain pairing. Starting ART was linked to a significant rise in TRB diversity, yet even after long-term ART the diversity remained significantly lower than in transplant donor controls. HIV repertoires had narrower CDR3 length ranges than controls, and the network structure suggested an antigen-experienced repertoire that shifted only slightly toward naive after ART. No data were available on ART adherence, viral resistance or therapy changes, limiting inferences about post-ART repertoire changes. Expanded TRB clones identified before ART initiation dominated the repertoire across all time points, though the dominance fluctuated and decreased in many PLHIV after ART. Samples dated from the mid-2000s to the late 2010s, and the ART regimens used may be less effective than current ones.

Inclusion was restricted to participants for whom at least one PBMC sample before ART initiation and at least two post-ART samples were available. Treatment was received in the United States of America by all participants with HIV. Before DNA extraction, cryopreserved samples of about 0.95-10 million PBMC were thawed and then washed. At the time of the earliest PBMC sample, participants with HIV were aged between roughly 20 and 60 years. Per participant, PBMC samples came from 1-4 timepoints prior to ART initiation and 2-8 timepoints following ART initiation, for a median of 7 samples. Serial HIV viral load, CD4+ T-cell count, ART history and demographic data were obtained for every participant. A Qiagen kit on a QIAcube was used to extract genomic DNA from unsorted PBMC, with samples processed in batches of 12. The immunoSEQ hsTCRB v3.0 assay was used at survey level resolution to sequence the TRB variable region. TRB sequencing targeted a depth of roughly 35,000-50,000 T-cell genomes per sample. Pooled TRB libraries were sequenced on an Illumina MiSeq with a v3 150-cycle kit. Per the authors' processing: Repertoire analysis was performed in R inside a reproducible Nextflow workflow that covered QC, data transformation and analysis. LymphoSeq2, an R package for exploring AIRR-Seq data, was used to implement the custom analyses. A handful of samples that yielded fewer than 5000 total TRB sequences were excluded, so that approximately 170 HIV repertoires were analyzed. Among the approximately 190 HIV repertoires that were kept, approximately 61 were collected before ART initiation and about 130 were collected after ART initiation. Repertoires were downsampled to 5000 TRB nucleotide sequences, with summary statistics averaged over 100 downsampling iterations. Only TRB sequences with CDR3 regions of at least seven amino acids were retained for analysis. Diversity was measured with a Shannon entropy-derived clonality score and the Gini coefficient. In the repertoire networks, any two of the top 5000 CDR3 amino acid sequences were linked whenever the two sequences differed by an edit distance of one. Antigen specificity groups and MHC restriction were predicted for TRB CDR3 amino acid sequences with GLIPH2. To flag known CMV, EBV, HIV or tissue antigen associations, CDR3 amino acid sequences were matched against VDJdb and McPAS-TCR. Pre-ART, post-ART and control groups were compared with Wilcoxon signed-rank tests and Holm-Bonferroni correction. Sourced from immuneACCESS, this table was stored by TCRdb with only in-frame sequences that have V and J called. A share of the clones is absent; for the studies checked, an unresolved V gene accounts for under half, and the remainder has no known explanation. V and J calls and clone size are as listed in that table; D and trimming were resolved from the DNA. The sample table lists approximately 31,000 clones, around 97% of them with a count of one. The ten most abundant clones make up around 2.7% of the sample.

This clonotype was obtained from a man aged 30 to 39 with HIV. The sample was unsorted PBMCs, taken 6.9 years after starting antiretroviral therapy.

The nucleotides read TGCGCCAGCAGCTTGACAGGGGTCGATGGCTACACCTTC. Protein translation: CASSLTGVDGYTF. The chain employs TRBV5-1 and TRBJ1-2; 7 middle bases align to TRBD1. The germline V and J ends show losses of 1 base and 6 bases respectively, and no gene match explains 3 bases of the junction. The germline V gene encodes CDR1 SGHRS and CDR2 YFSETQ. The CDR3 measures 13 amino acids from cysteine to phenylalanine. Just the 39-base CDR3 DNA is kept, in frame starting at base 1. The full variable domain, with segments outside the CDR3 supplied by the reference TRBV5-1 and TRBJ1-2 proteins, appears as KAGVTQTPRYLIKTRGQQVTLSCSPISGHRSVSWYQQTPGQGLQFLFEYFSETQRNKGNFPGRFSGRQFSNSRSEMNVSTLELGDSALYLCASSLTGVDGYTFGSGTRLTVV.